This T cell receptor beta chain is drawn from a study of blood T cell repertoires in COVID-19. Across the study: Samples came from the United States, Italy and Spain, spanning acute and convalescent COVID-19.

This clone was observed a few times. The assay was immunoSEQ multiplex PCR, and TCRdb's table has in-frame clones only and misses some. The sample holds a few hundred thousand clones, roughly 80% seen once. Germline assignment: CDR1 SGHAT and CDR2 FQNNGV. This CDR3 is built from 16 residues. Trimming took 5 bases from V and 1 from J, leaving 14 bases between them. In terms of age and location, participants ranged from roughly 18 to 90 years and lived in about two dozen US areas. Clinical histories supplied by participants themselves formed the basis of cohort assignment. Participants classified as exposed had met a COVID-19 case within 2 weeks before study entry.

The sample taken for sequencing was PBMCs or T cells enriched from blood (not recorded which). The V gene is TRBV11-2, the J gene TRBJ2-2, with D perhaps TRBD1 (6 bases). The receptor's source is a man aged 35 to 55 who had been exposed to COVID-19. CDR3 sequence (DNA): TGTGCCAGCAGCCCATTTCAGGGACAGAACACCGGGGAGCTGTTTTTT. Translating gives CASSPFQGQNTGELFF.